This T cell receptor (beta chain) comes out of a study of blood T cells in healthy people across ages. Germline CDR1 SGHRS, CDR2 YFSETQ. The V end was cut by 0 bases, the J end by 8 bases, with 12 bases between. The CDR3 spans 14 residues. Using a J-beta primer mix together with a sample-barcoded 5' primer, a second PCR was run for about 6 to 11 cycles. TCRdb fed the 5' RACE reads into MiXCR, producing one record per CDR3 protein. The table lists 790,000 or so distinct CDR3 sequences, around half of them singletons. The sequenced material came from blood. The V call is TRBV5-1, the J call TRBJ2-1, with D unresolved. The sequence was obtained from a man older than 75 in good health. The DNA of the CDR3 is TGCGCCAGCAGCTTGGGGTCTGAGAAGCATGAGCAGTTCTTC. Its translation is CASSLGSEKHEQFF.